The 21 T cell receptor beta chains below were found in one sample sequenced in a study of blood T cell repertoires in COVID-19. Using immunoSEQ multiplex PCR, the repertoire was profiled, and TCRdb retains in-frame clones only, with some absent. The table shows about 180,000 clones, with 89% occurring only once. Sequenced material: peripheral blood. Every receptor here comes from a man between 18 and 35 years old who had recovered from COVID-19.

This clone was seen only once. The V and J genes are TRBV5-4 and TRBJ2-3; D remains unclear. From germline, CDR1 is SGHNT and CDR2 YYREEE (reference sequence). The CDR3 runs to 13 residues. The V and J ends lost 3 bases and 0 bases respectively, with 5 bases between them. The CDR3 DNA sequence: TGTGCCAGCAGCTGGGCCAGCACAGATACGCAGTATTTT. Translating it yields CASSWASTDTQYF.

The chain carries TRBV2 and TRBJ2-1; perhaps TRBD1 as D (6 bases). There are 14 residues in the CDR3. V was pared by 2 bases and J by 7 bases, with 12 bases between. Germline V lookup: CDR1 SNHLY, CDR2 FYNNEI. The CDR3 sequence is CASSERTEKNEQFF. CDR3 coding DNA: TGTGCCAGCAGTGAACGGACAGAAAAGAATGAGCAGTTCTTC.

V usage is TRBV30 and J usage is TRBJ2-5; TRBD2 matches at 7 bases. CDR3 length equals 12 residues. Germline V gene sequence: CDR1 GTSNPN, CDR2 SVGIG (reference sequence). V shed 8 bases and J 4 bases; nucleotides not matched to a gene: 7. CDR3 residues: CARGTGGETQYF. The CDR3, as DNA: TGTGCCCGGGGGACGGGGGGAGAGACCCAGTACTTC.

In nucleotides, the CDR3 is TGTGCCAGCAGTTACTCGAGGAGGGAGAGGAACACTGAAGCTTTCTTT. It is translated as CASSYSRRERNTEAFF. The chain carries TRBV6-2 or TRBV6-3 and TRBJ1-1; D gene unclear. The V gene lost 0 bases and the J gene lost 1 base, with 12 bases spanning the gap. The CDR3 is 16 amino acids. Germline V gene data show CDR1 as MNHEY and CDR2 as SVGEGT.

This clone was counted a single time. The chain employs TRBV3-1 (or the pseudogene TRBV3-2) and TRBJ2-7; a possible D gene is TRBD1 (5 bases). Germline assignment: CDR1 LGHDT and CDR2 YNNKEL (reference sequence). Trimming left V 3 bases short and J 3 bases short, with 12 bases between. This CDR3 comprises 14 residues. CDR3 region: CASSHTGTGYEQYF. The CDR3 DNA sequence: TGTGCCAGCAGCCATACTGGTACAGGCTACGAGCAGTACTTC.

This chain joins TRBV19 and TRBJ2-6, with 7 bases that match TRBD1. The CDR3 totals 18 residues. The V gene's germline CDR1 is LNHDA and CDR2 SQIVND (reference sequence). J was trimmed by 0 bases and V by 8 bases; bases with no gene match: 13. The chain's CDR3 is CASSLLSPGGSGANVLTF. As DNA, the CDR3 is TGTGCCAGTTCCTTATTATCCCCAGGGGGCTCTGGGGCCAACGTCCTGACTTTC.

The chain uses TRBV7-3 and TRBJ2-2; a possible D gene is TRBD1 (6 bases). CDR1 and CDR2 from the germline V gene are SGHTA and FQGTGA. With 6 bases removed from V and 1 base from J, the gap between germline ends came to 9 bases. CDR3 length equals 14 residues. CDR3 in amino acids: CASRVDRNTGELFF. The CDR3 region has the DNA TGTGCCAGCAGAGTGGACAGGAACACCGGGGAGCTGTTTTTT.

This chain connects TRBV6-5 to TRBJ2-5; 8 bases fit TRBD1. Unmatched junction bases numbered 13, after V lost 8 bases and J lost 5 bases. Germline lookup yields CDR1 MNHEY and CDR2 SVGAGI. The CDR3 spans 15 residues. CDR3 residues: CASSDGAGGRETQYF. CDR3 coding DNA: TGTGCCAGCTCCGACGGGGCAGGGGGCAGGGAGACCCAGTACTTC.

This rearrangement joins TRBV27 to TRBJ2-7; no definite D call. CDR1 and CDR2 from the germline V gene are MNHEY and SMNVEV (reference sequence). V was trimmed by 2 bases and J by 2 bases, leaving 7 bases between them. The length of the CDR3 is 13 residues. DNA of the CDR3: TGTGCCAGCAGTTTACGGGTAACCTACGAGCAGTACTTC. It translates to CASSLRVTYEQYF.

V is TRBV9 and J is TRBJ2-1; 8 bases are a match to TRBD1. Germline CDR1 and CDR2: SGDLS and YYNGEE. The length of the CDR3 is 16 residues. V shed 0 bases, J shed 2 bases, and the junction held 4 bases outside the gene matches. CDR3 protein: CASSVGTGLAYNEQFF. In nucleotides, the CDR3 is TGTGCCAGCAGCGTAGGGACAGGGCTAGCCTACAATGAGCAGTTCTTC.

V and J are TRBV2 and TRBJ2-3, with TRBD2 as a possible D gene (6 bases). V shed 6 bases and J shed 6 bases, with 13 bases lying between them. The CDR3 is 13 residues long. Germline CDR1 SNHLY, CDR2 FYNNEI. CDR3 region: CASRTAGPDTQYF. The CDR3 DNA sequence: TGTGCCAGCAGGACCGCGGGGCCGGATACGCAGTATTTT.

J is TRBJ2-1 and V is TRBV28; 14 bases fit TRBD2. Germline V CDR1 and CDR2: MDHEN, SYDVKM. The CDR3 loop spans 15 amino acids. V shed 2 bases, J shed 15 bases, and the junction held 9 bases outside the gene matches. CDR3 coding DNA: TGTGCCAGCAGTTTAGAGACTAGCGGGAGGGCCTCACCGTTCTTC. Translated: CASSLETSGRASPFF.

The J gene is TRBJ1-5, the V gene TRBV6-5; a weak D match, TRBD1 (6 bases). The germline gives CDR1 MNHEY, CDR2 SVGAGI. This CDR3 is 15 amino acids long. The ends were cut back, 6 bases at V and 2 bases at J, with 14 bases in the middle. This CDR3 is CASSRGGSGNQPQHF. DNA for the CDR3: TGTGCCAGCAGCCGCGGGGGCTCGGGCAATCAGCCCCAGCATTTT.

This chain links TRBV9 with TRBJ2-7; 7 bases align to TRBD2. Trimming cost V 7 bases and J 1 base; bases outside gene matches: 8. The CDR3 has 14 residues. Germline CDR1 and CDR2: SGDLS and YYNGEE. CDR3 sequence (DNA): TGTGCCAGCGGAGGGCGGGAGCGTTCCTACGAGCAGTACTTC. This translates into CASGGRERSYEQYF.

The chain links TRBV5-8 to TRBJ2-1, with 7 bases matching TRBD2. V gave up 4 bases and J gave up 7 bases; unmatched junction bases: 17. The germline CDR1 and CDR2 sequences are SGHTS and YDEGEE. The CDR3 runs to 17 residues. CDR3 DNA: TGTGCCAGCAGCCAGGATCCGGGAGGACGGGGGTGGAATGAGCAGTTCTTC. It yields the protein CASSQDPGGRGWNEQFF.

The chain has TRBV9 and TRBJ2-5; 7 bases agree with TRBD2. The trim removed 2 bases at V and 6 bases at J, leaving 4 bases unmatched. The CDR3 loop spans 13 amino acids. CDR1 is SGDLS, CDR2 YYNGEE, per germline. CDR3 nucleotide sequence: TGTGCCAGCAGCGTGGGGGGGAAAAAGACCCAGTACTTC. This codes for CASSVGGKKTQYF.

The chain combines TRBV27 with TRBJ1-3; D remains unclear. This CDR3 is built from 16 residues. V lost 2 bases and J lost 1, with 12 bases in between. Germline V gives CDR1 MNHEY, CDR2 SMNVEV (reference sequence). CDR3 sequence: CASSLTGPASGNTIYF. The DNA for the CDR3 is TGTGCCAGCAGTTTAACGGGTCCGGCTTCTGGAAACACCATATATTTT.

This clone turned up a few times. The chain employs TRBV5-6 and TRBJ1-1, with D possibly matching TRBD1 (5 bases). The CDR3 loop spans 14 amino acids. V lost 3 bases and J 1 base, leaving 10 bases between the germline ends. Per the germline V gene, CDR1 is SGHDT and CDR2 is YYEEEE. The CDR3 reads CASSSMTANTEAFF. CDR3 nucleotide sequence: TGTGCCAGCAGCTCCATGACAGCGAACACTGAAGCTTTCTTT.

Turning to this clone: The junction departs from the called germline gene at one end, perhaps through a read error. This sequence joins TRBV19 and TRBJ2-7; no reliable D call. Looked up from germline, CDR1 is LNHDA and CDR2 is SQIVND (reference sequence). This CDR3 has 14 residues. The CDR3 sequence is CASTIDINSYEQYF. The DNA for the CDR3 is TGTGCCAGTACTATAGACATCAACTCCTACGAGCAGTACTTC.

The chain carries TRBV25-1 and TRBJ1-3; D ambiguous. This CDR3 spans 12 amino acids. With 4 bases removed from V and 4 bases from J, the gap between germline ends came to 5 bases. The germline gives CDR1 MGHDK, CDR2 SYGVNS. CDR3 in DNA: TGTGCCAGCAGTGTACAAGGAAACACCATATATTTT. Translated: CASSVQGNTIYF.

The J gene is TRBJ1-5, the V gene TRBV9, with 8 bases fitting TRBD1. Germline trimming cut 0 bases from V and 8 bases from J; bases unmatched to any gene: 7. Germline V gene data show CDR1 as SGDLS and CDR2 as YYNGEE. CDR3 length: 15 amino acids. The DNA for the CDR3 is TGTGCCAGCAGCGTAGGGGCACAGGGGGGGGAGCCCCAGCATTTT. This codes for CASSVGAQGGEPQHF.